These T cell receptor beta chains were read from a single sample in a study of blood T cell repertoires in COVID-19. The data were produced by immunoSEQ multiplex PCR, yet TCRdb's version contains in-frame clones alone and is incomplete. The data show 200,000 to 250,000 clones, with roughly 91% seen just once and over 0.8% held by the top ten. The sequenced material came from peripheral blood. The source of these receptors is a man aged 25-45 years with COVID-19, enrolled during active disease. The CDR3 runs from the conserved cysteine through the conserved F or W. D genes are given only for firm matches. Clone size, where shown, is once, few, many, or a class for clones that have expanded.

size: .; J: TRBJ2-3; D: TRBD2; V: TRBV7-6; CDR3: CASSLGGRPSSTDTQYF; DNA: TGTGCCAGCAGCTTAGGCGGGAGACCTTCTAGCACAGATACGCAGTATTTT
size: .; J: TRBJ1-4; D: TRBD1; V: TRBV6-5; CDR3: CASMTGTVAEKLFF; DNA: TGTGCCAGCATGACCGGGACAGTAGCCGAAAAACTGTTTTTT
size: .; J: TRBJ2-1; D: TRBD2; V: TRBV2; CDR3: CASSEARLAGSNEQFF; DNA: TGTGCCAGCAGTGAAGCCCGGCTAGCGGGGAGCAATGAGCAGTTCTTC
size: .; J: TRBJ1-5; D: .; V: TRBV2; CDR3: CASSFRSETQHF; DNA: TGTGCCAGCAGCTTCCGATCGGAGACCCAGCATTTT
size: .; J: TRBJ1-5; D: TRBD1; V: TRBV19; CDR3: CASKQGAGAQPQHF; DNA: TGTGCCAGTAAACAGGGGGCGGGAGCTCAGCCCCAGCATTTT
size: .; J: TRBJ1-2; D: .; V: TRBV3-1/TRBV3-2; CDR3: CASSQEQASYGYTF; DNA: TGTGCCAGCAGCCAAGAACAGGCGTCCTATGGCTACACCTTC
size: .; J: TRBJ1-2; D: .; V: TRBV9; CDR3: CASSVDGQSTYGYTF; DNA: TGTGCCAGCAGCGTAGACGGACAGTCAACCTATGGCTACACCTTC
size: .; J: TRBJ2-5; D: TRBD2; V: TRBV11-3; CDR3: CASSLRTSGGLGLETQYF; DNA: TGTGCCAGCAGCTTACGGACTAGCGGGGGGTTAGGTTTAGAGACCCAGTACTTC
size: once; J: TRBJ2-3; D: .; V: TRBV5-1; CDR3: CASSLPKGNTEDTQYF; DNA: TGCGCCAGCAGCTTGCCGAAGGGGAATACGGAAGATACGCAGTATTTT
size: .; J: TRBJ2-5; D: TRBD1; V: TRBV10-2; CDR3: CATSGQQETQYF; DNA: TGCGCCACCTCGGGACAGCAAGAGACCCAGTACTTC
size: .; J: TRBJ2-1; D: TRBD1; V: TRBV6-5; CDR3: CASSWGQQQFF; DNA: TGTGCCAGCAGCTGGGGACAGCAGCAGTTCTTC
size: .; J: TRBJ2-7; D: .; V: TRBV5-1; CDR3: CASSLGAGETGEQYF; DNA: TGCGCCAGCAGCTTGGGGGCGGGGGAGACAGGCGAGCAGTACTTC
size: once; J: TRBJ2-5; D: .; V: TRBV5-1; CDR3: CASSLTSRETQYF; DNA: TGCGCCAGCAGCTTAACTAGCCGGGAGACCCAGTACTTC